The source of this T cell receptor beta chain is a study of blood T cell repertoires in COVID-19. Only in-frame clones appear in the TCRdb table, and some are missing; sequencing was by immunoSEQ multiplex PCR. Found here are tens of thousands of clones, 89% of them singletons; the top ten hold about 5.2%. This CDR3 contains 19 residues. V shed 0 bases and J shed 0 bases, with 18 bases lying between them. Germline values: CDR1 LNHNV, CDR2 YYDKDF (reference sequence). This clonotype was sampled from a woman aged 80 or older with active COVID-19. J is TRBJ2-1 and V is TRBV15; no reliable D call. Sequencing was carried out using peripheral blood. This chain's CDR3 is CATSRDLGIPISSYNEQFF. The CDR3 nucleotides are TGTGCCACCAGCAGAGATCTTGGCATCCCGATAAGCTCCTACAATGAGCAGTTCTTC. Complete variable domain (other parts from reference TRBV15 and TRBJ2-1): DAMVIQNPRYQVTQFGKPVTLSCSQTLNHNVMYWYQQKSSQAPKLLFHYYDKDFNNEADTPDNFQSRRPNTSFCFLDIRSPGLGDTAMYLCATSRDLGIPISSYNEQFFGPGTRLTVL.